A single sample gave rise to the 7 T cell receptor beta chains below, sequenced in a study of cytomegalovirus exposure and HLA in healthy donors. 13 Jbeta primers and 60 Vbeta primers were used for the PCR. Repertoires were generated with immunoSEQ multiplex PCR, while TCRdb's copy carries only in-frame clones and drops some. The data hold approximately 140,000 clones, with about 76% observed a single time. The sample was PBMCs. These TCRs come from a man between 18 and 35 years old in good health and CMV-seronegative.

The chain carries TRBV29-1 and TRBJ1-1, with D uncertain. From germline, CDR1 is SQVTM and CDR2 ANQGSEA. CDR3 length: 13 residues. Trimming stripped 4 bases from V and 2 bases from J, with 11 bases between. Here the CDR3 DNA reads TGCAGCGTTGTTCTCCAGGTAAACACTGAAGCTTTCTTT. Translating gives CSVVLQVNTEAFF.

The rearrangement uses TRBV28 and TRBJ1-1; weak D call: TRBD1 (6 bases). The CDR3 has 13 residues. V was cut by 8 bases and J by 2 bases, with 12 bases left in between. Germline V lookup: CDR1 MDHEN, CDR2 SYDVKM. The CDR3, as DNA: TGTGCCAGCGGTAGGGGGTTCAACACTGAAGCTTTCTTT. Translating it yields CASGRGFNTEAFF.

The chain joins TRBV4-3 to TRBJ2-7; 9 bases map to TRBD1. The V gene's germline CDR1 is LGHNA and CDR2 YSLEER. The junction had 5 bases not matched to a gene; V was cut back by 0 bases and J by 2 bases. The length of the CDR3 is 16 residues. The CDR3 nucleotides read TGCGCCAGCAGCCAAGATAAAGGGACAGGGACCTACGAGCAGTACTTC. Residues: CASSQDKGTGTYEQYF.

This clone came up a few times. The chain links TRBV9 to TRBJ2-7, with 10 bases fitting TRBD2. This CDR3 is built from 15 residues. The trim removed 0 bases at V and 3 bases at J, leaving 3 bases unmatched. In germline, CDR1 is SGDLS, CDR2 YYNGEE. DNA of the CDR3: TGTGCCAGCAGCGTAGCTGCTAGCGGGGGCTACGAGCAGTACTTC. It encodes CASSVAASGGYEQYF.

The CDR3 region has the DNA TGTGCCAGCAGCCGACATACGGGACAGACTAATGAAAAACTGTTTTTT. Its protein product is CASSRHTGQTNEKLFF. The chain has TRBV7-6 and TRBJ1-4, with 7 positions matching TRBD1. V shed 5 bases and J 2 bases; nucleotides not matched to a gene: 8. The CDR3 loop spans 16 amino acids. The germline V gene encodes CDR1 SGHVS and CDR2 FNYEAQ.

This chain connects TRBV9 to TRBJ1-1; a possible D gene is TRBD1 (6 bases). This CDR3 region has 14 residues. Trimming took 4 bases from V and 1 from J, leaving 11 bases between them. The germline V gene has CDR1 SGDLS and CDR2 YYNGEE. The CDR3 spells CASSTEQGNTEAFF. The CDR3 DNA sequence: TGTGCCAGCAGCACAGAACAGGGGAACACTGAAGCTTTCTTT.

The chain couples TRBV5-1 to TRBJ2-5; tentatively, D is TRBD2 (6 bases). Germline CDR1 and CDR2: SGHRS and YFSETQ. V gave up 6 bases and J gave up 4 bases, with 19 bases separating them. The CDR3 has 15 residues. The CDR3 reads CASMVSGPPSETQYF. The CDR3 region has the DNA TGCGCCAGCATGGTTAGCGGCCCGCCATCAGAGACCCAGTACTTC. Combining the CDR3 with reference TRBV5-1 and TRBJ2-5 gives the whole variable domain KAGVTQTPRYLIKTRGQQVTLSCSPISGHRSVSWYQQTPGQGLQFLFEYFSETQRNKGNFPGRFSGRQFSNSRSEMNVSTLELGDSALYLCASMVSGPPSETQYFGPGTRLLVL.